Presented here are 8 T cell receptor beta chains from one specimen sequenced in a study of blood T cell repertoires in COVID-19. TCRdb's copy holds only in-frame clones and misses some; the assay was immunoSEQ multiplex PCR. Of some 150,000 clones in the sample, approximately 87% were seen once. The sample was PBMCs or T cells enriched from blood (not recorded which). These receptors all stem from a woman between 25 and 40 years old with acute COVID-19.

The chain couples TRBV3-1 (or the pseudogene TRBV3-2) to TRBJ1-1, with D unclear. V lost 6 bases, J lost 4 bases, and 15 bases lay in between. Germline V CDR1 and CDR2: LGHDT, YNNKEL (reference sequence). The CDR3 loop spans 14 amino acids. The CDR3 DNA is TGTGCCAGCAGGTCTACCGGGATCAGCACTGAAGCTTTCTTT. The encoded protein is CASRSTGISTEAFF.

The J gene is TRBJ2-1, the V gene TRBV19, with 9 nucleotides matching TRBD2. The ends lost 4 bases at V and 6 bases at J; junction bases unmatched: 10. The CDR3 runs 16 residues. Germline CDR1 is LNHDA and CDR2 is SQIVND (reference sequence). This chain's CDR3 is CASSKIAGVGSNEQFF. In DNA, the CDR3 is TGTGCCAGTAGTAAAATAGCGGGAGTAGGAAGCAATGAGCAGTTCTTC.

V and J are TRBV18 and TRBJ2-7; maybe TRBD1 (6 bases). The CDR3 is 15 residues long. The germline V gene encodes CDR1 KGHSH and CDR2 LQKENI. V was cut by 0 bases and J by 5 bases, with 14 bases left in between. The CDR3 protein is CASSPPSDRQHEQYF. CDR3 in DNA: TGTGCCAGCTCACCACCGTCGGACAGACAGCACGAGCAGTACTTC.

The chain recombines TRBV3-1 (or the pseudogene TRBV3-2) with TRBJ2-7; 11 bases line up with TRBD1. This CDR3 has 18 amino acids. V trimming: 4 bases; J trimming: 1 base; junction bases outside the gene matches: 12. Germline-derived CDR1 and CDR2 are LGHDT and YNNKEL (reference sequence). The DNA for the CDR3 is TGTGCCAGCAGCCCGGACAGGGGGCGGGGGTCATCTTCCTACGAGCAGTACTTC. Its translation: CASSPDRGRGSSSYEQYF.

This clone was seen only a few times. The V and J genes are TRBV18 and TRBJ2-7; possible D gene TRBD2, 7 bases. V was shortened by 3 bases and J by 1 base, with 16 bases between the two germline ends. CDR1 is KGHSH, CDR2 LQKENI, per germline. The CDR3 covers 16 residues. CDR3 protein: CASSPLEGGASYEQYF. In DNA, the CDR3 is TGTGCCAGCTCACCCTTAGAGGGGGGGGCATCCTACGAGCAGTACTTC.

V usage is TRBV29-1 and J usage is TRBJ1-2, with D unclear. V lost 5 bases and J 1 base, leaving 11 bases between the germline ends. The CDR3 consists of 13 residues. The germline gives CDR1 SQVTM, CDR2 ANQGSEA. CDR3 loop: CSVLPGFNYGYTF. The CDR3 nucleotides are TGCAGCGTTCTACCAGGCTTTAACTATGGCTACACCTTC.

The chain couples TRBV11-3 to TRBJ2-7; D perhaps matches TRBD1 (6 bases). The germline gives CDR1 SGHNT, CDR2 YENEEA. This CDR3 comprises 14 residues. Trimming pared 5 bases from V and 3 bases from J, leaving 14 bases between. CDR3: CASSAGATNYEQYF. The CDR3 region has the DNA TGTGCCAGCAGCGCAGGGGCGACGAACTACGAGCAGTACTTC. Based on the CDR3 plus reference TRBV11-3 and TRBJ2-7, the full variable domain is EAGVVQSPRYKIIEKKQPVAFWCNPISGHNTLYWYLQNLGQGPELLIRYENEEAVDDSQLPKDRFSAERLKGVDSTLKIQPAELGDSAVYLCASSAGATNYEQYFGPGTRLTVT.

The rearrangement joins TRBV28 to TRBJ2-5; 15 bases align to TRBD2. Per germline, CDR1 MDHEN and CDR2 SYDVKM. The length of the CDR3 is 18 residues. Trimming at V came to 6 bases and at J to 5 bases, leaving 13 bases not matched to a gene. The CDR3 sequence: CASREGRTSGRVGETQYF. CDR3 nucleotides: TGTGCCAGCAGGGAAGGACGGACTAGCGGGAGGGTCGGGGAGACCCAGTACTTC.